This T cell receptor (beta chain) was sequenced during a study of identifying expanded T cells in peripheral blood. Deletions cut 7 bases from V and 2 bases from J, with 15 bases between. CDR1 and CDR2 from the germline V gene are GTSNPN and SVGIG (reference sequence). The CDR3 extends over 14 amino acids. The method was immunoSEQ multiplex PCR; TCRdb's version includes in-frame clones alone and lacks a portion of them. The sample gives under 95,000 clones, 89% of which show up once; about 3% is in the top ten. This clone appeared a few times. The sequencing input was blood. The TCR comes from a person aged 18-69 years in good health. The rearrangement joins TRBV30 to TRBJ1-5; maybe TRBD1 (5 bases). CDR3: CAFSGGLGNQPQHF. DNA for the CDR3: TGTGCCTTCTCCGGGGGGTTGGGCAATCAGCCCCAGCATTTT.